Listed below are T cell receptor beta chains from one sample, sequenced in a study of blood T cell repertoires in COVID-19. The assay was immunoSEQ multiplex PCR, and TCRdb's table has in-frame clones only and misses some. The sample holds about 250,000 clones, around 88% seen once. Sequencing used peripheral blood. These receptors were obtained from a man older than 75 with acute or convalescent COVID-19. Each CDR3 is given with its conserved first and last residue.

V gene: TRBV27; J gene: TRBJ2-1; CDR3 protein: CASSSPSYSGTNNEQFF
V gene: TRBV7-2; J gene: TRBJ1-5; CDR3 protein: CASSFAGYSNQPQHF
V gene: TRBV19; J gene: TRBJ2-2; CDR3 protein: CASSRDRVSGELFF
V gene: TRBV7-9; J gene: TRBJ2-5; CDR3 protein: CASSPGLAGGSRETQYF
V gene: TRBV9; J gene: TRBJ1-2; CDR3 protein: CASSVTGYGGYTF
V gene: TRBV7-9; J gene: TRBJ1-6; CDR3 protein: CASREDRFNSPLHF
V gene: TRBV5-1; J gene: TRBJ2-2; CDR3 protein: CASSLGGILTGELFF
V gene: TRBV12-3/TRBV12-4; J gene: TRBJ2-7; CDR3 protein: CASRQTGLYEQYF
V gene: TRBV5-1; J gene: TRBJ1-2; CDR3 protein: CASSLGPTGGYRYGYTF
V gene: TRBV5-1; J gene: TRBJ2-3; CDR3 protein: CASSLEGGAGTDTQYF
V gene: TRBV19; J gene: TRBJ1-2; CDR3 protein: CASSTTGTGTGYGYTF
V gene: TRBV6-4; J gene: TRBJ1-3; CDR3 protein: CASSDVTGEGNTIYF
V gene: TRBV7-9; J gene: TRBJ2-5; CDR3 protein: CASSLVGGAETQYF
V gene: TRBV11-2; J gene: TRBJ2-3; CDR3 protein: CASSFGGGGAGTDTQYF
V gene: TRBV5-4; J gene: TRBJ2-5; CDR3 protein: CASSLGGVEETQYF
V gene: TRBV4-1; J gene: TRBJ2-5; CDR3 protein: CASSPGQGASGTQYF
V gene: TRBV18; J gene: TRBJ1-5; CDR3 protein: CASSPPGRGRGNSNQPQHF
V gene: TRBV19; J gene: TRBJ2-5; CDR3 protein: CASAAGGGQETQYF
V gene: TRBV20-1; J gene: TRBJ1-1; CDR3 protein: CSARRRAEAFF
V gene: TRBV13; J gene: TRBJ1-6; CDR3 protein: CASSLGRSGNSPLHF
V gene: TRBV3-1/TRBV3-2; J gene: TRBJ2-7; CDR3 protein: CASSQDHRVGYEQYF
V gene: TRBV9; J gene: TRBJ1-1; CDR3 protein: CASSAGGQPNTEAFF